These 10 T cell receptor beta chains came from one sample sequenced in a study of blood T cell repertoires in COVID-19 (dated by TCRdb to 2019 to 2021). Preparation of the library involved the immunoSEQ multiplex PCR assay. TCRdb re-hosts the immuneACCESS table, in-frame sequences only. Its copies lack some clones; in the studies checked, an unresolved V gene accounts for under half of them, and the cause for the rest is not known. The sample table records 200,000 to 300,000 clones; around nine tenths of these occur just once. Of the sample, 3% falls within the top ten clones. Sample: peripheral blood. These receptors all stem from a man aged 18 to 30 with active or convalescent COVID-19.

The chain has TRBV5-4 and TRBJ1-6; 8 bases agree with TRBD1. With V trimmed by 2 bases and J by 5 bases, 6 bases remained unmatched. This CDR3 spans 16 amino acids. Germline V gene data show CDR1 as SGHNT and CDR2 as YYREEE (reference sequence). The CDR3 nucleotides are TGTGCCAGCAGCTTTGGGTGGGGACAGGATAATTCACCCCTCCACTTT. Its protein is CASSFGWGQDNSPLHF. The full variable domain, rest sourced from reference TRBV5-4 and TRBJ1-6, is ETGVTQSPTHLIKTRGQQVTLRCSSQSGHNTVSWYQQALGQGPQFIFQYYREEENGRGNFPPRFSGLQFPNYSSELNVNALELDDSALYLCASSFGWGQDNSPLHFGNGTRLTVT.

V usage is TRBV19 and J usage is TRBJ1-2; D not certain. The germline V and J ends were trimmed by 6 bases and 3 bases, with 8 bases remaining between them. Germline V CDR1 and CDR2: LNHDA, SQIVND (reference sequence). There are 12 residues in the CDR3. CDR3 residues: CASSPRDYGYTF. DNA of the CDR3: TGTGCCAGTAGCCCGCGGGACTATGGCTACACCTTC.

The chain is built from TRBV7-2 and TRBJ2-3, with 10 bases lining up with TRBD2. This CDR3 comprises 14 residues. Germline V gives CDR1 SGHTA, CDR2 FQGNSA. With V trimmed by 8 bases and J by 8 bases, 10 bases remained unmatched. The CDR3 coding sequence is TGTGCCAGCCACGGGGCTAGCGGGAGAGGTACGCAGTATTTT. This codes for CASHGASGRGTQYF.

The V gene is TRBV30, the J gene TRBJ1-1; the D gene is possibly TRBD1 (5 bases). The CDR3 length is 14 residues. V lost 2 bases and J lost 4, with 14 bases in between. In germline, CDR1 is GTSNPN, CDR2 SVGIG (reference sequence). CDR3 nucleotide sequence: TGTGCCTGGAGTCCCCTGGGGGGTGGCACTGAAGCTTTCTTT. Its translation: CAWSPLGGGTEAFF. The full variable domain, with the rest looked up from reference TRBV30 and TRBJ1-1, is SQTIHQWPATLVQPVGSPLSLECTVEGTSNPNLYWYRQAAGRGLQLLFYSVGIGQISSEVPQNLSASRPQDRQFILSSKKLLLSDSGFYLCAWSPLGGGTEAFFGQGTRLTVV.

V usage is TRBV11-2 and J usage is TRBJ1-3; tentatively, D is TRBD1 (5 bases). There are 14 residues in the CDR3. The germline CDR1 and CDR2 sequences are SGHAT and FQNNGV. The V end was cut by 6 bases, the J end by 2 bases, with 11 bases between. CDR3 bases: TGTGCCAGCAGGGGCGGGGGTCCTGGAAACACCATATATTTT. Its translation is CASRGGGPGNTIYF.

The V and J genes are TRBV28 and TRBJ2-7, with a tentative D call TRBD1 (6 bases). This CDR3 spans 13 amino acids. V lost 8 bases, J lost 0 bases, and 11 bases lay in between. The V gene's germline CDR1 is MDHEN and CDR2 SYDVKM. CDR3: CASGRGSSYEQYF. The CDR3 nucleotides read TGTGCCAGCGGCAGGGGTAGCTCCTACGAGCAGTACTTC. The full variable domain, in which reference TRBV28 and TRBJ2-7 provide the parts outside the CDR3, is DVKVTQSSRYLVKRTGEKVFLECVQDMDHENMFWYRQDPGLGLRLIYFSYDVKMKEKGDIPEGYSVSREKKERFSLILESASTNQTSMYLCASGRGSSYEQYFGPGTRLTVT.

This sequence joins TRBV7-9 and TRBJ2-3, with 10 bases that match TRBD1. This CDR3 comprises 17 residues. The V gene's germline CDR1 is SEHNR and CDR2 FQNEAQ (reference sequence). V was clipped by 2 bases and J by 5 bases; unmatched bases: 10. In DNA form, the CDR3 reads TGTGCCAGCAGCTTAAGAAGAACCGGGACAGGGGAAGATACGCAGTATTTT. Translating gives CASSLRRTGTGEDTQYF.

The CDR3 nucleotides read TGCGCCAGCAGCCAAGATTTGCGAAGTGGCTACACCTTC. Its translation is CASSQDLRSGYTF. The chain has TRBV4-3 and TRBJ1-2; D not resolved. Germline CDR1 and CDR2: LGHNA and YSLEER. The CDR3 totals 13 residues. The germline V and J ends were trimmed by 0 bases and 7 bases, with 9 bases remaining between them.

This rearrangement joins TRBV7-9 to TRBJ2-2; 7 nucleotides agree with TRBD1. The CDR3 runs 15 residues. CDR1 and CDR2 (germline): SEHNR, FQNEAQ (reference sequence). Trimming took 4 bases from V and 2 from J; bases not matched to a gene: 4. The DNA for the CDR3 is TGTGCCAGCAGCTCCGGGACAGTAAACACCGGGGAGCTGTTTTTT. As protein: CASSSGTVNTGELFF.

The chain employs TRBV19 and TRBJ1-1; weak D call: TRBD1 (6 bases). Germline lookup yields CDR1 LNHDA and CDR2 SQIVND (reference sequence). V was pared by 9 bases and J by 1 base, with 12 bases between. CDR3 length: 13 residues. This chain's CDR3 is CASSQGRNTEAFF. The CDR3 coding sequence is TGTGCCAGCAGTCAGGGGCGGAACACTGAAGCTTTCTTT.